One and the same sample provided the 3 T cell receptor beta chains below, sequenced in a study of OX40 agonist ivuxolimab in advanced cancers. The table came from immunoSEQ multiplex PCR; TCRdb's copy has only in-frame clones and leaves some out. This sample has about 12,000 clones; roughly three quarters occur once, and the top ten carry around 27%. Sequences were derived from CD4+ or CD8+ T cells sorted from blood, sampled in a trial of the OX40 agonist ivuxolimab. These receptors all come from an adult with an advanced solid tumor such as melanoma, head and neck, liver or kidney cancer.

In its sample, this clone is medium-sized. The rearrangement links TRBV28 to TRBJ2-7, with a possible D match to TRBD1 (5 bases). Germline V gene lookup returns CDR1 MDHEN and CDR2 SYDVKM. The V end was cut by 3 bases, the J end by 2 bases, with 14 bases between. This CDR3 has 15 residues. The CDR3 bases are TGTGCCAGCAGTTTTGTTAGGGGCGGTACCTACGAGCAGTACTTC. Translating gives CASSFVRGGTYEQYF.

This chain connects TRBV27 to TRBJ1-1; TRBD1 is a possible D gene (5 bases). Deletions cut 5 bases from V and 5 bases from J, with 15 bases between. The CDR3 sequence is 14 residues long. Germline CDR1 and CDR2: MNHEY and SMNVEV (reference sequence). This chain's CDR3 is CASSINPQVTEAFF. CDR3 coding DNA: TGTGCCAGCAGTATCAACCCACAGGTAACTGAAGCTTTCTTT.

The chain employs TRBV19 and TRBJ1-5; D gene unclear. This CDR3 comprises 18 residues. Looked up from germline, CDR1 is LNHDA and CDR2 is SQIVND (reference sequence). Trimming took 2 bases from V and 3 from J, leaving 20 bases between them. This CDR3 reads CASSIFGSGRPLNQPQHF. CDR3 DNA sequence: TGTGCCAGTAGTATATTCGGGTCTGGAAGGCCCCTCAATCAGCCCCAGCATTTT.